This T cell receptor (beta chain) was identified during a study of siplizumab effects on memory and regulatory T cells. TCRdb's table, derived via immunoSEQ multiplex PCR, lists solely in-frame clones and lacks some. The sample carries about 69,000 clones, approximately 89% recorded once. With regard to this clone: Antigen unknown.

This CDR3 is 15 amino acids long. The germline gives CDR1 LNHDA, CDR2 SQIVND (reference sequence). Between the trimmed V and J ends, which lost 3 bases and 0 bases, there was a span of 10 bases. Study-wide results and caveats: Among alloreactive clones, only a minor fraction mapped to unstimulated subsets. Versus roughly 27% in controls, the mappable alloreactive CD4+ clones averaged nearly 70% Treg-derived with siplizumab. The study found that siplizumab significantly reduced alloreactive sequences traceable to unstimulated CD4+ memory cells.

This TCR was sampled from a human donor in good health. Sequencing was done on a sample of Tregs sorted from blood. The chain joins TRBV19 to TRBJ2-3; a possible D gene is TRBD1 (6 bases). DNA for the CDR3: TGTGCCAGTAGTATTGGCAGGGGAAGCACAGATACGCAGTATTTT. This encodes CASSIGRGSTDTQYF.